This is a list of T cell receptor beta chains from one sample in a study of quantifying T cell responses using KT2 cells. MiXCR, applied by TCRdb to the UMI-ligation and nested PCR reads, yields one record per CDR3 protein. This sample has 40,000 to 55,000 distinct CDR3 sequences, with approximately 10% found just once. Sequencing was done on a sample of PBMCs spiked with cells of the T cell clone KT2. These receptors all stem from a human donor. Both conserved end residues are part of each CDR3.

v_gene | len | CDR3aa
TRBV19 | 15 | CASKLDRVKNQPQHF
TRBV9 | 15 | CASSPGGGTTYEQYF
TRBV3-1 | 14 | CASSQGQGTKKLFF
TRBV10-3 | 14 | CAISKDWPIYEQYF
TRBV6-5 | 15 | CASSQDSLAKNIQYF
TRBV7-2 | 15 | CASSLQQGGSDGYTF
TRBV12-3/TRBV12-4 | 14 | CASSPRVGGDEQFF
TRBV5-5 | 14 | CASSLAGASYGYTF
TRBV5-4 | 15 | CASSQTSGGRDEQFF
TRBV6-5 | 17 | CASSSPAPVSSGNTIYF
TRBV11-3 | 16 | CASSLVSRQGFKPQHF
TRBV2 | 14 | CASTGGRLPYEQYF
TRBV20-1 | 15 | CSAWSLAGSYNEQFF
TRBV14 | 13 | CASSALWAVEQYF
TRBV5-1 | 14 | CASSLEPNSYEQYF
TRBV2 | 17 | CASSDGTGMASTDTQYF
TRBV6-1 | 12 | CASSETAYEQYF
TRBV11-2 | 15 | CASSIGQGHDEKLFF
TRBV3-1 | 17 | CASSQDFSGGIGETQYF
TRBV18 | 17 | CASSPQRWGVQDAEAFF
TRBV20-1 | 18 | CSARDLGLPSGRSDTQYF
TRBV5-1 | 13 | CASSWGSSDEQYF
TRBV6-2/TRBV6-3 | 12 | CASSYYEETQYF
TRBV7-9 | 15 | CASSLAYYPNTEAFF
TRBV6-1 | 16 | CASRKPGQGSNQPQHF
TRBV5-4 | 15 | CASSLVQGAPTEAFF
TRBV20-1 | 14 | CSARALASTDTQYF
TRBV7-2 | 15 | CASSLAPAGADTQYF
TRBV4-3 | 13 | CASSQPQGRSYTF
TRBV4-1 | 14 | CASSHGQGRLGYTF
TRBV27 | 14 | CASRTGQGAYEQYF
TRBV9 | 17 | CASSVGLAGRSSDTQYF
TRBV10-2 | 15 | CASRGPGTGFETQYF
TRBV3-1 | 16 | CASSQEWDRVLSEQFF
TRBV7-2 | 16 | CASSLGYWGGYYGYTF
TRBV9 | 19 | CASSAIPGDPSAGKNIQYF
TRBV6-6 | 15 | CASLPMAWENTEAFF
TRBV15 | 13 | CAISTDLEMPLHF
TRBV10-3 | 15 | CAISDWRGAEDTQYF
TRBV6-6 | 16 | CASSFLAGTDNSPLHF